This TCR beta chain originates from a study of PD-1 blockade in classical Hodgkin lymphoma. Study-wide points: Diversity in CD4+ TCRs, unlike that measured in CD8+ TCRs, had risen significantly by C4D1. Relative to healthy donors, newly diagnosed patients reportedly had lower baseline TCR diversity, which was reported as lower still in relapsed/refractory patients.

V lost 1 base, J lost 3 bases, and 7 bases lay in between. The length of the CDR3 is 14 residues. Germline V gene data show CDR1 as SNHLY and CDR2 as FYNNEI. Autologous stem cell transplantation was followed by relapse in every patient, and brentuximab vedotin exposure varied. In regard to this clone: The antigen is not known.

The protocol was immunoSEQ multiplex PCR, while the TCRdb copy is restricted to in-frame clones and leaves out a portion. Among tens of thousands of clones listed, under 95% were seen once. Sequencing used peripheral blood mononuclear cells (PBMCs), obtained at baseline. The gene calls are TRBV2 and TRBJ1-5; D not resolved. The sequence came from a human donor with classical Hodgkin lymphoma. DNA for the CDR3: TGTGCCAGCAGTGAAGGGGGAGTCAATCAGCCCCAGCATTTT. It translates to CASSEGGVNQPQHF.